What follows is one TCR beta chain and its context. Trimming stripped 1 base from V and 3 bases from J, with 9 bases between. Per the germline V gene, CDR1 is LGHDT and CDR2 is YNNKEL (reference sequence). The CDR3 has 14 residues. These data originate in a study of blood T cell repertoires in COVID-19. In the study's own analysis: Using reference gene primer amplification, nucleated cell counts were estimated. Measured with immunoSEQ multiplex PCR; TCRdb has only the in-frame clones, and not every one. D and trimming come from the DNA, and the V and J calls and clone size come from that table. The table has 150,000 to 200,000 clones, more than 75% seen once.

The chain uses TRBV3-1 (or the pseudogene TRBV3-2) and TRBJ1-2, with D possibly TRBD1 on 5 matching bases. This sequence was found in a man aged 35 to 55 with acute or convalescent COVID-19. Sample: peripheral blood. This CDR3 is CASSQADRDYGYTF. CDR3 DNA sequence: TGTGCCAGCAGCCAAGCTGACAGAGACTATGGCTACACCTTC.